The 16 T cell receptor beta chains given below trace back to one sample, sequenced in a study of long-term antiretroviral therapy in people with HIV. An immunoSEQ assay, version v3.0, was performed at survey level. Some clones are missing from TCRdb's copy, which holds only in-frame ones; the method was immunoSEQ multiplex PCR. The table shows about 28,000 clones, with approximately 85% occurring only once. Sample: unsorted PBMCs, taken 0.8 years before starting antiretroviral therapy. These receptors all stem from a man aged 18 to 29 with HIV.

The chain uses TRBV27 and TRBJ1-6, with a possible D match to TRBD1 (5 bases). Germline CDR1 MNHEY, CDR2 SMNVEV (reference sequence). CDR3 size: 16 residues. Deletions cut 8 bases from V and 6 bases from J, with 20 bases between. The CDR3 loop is CASGGTPLEGNSPLHF. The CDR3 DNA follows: TGTGCCAGCGGGGGGACGCCCCTCGAGGGTAATTCACCCCTCCACTTT.

CDR3 sequence: CASSPDRGLGEAFF. The DNA of the CDR3 is TGTGCCAGCAGCCCCGACAGGGGATTAGGTGAAGCTTTCTTT. This chain connects TRBV11-1 to TRBJ1-1, with TRBD1 identical over 8 bases. The CDR3 has 14 residues. V shed 5 bases, J shed 7 bases, and the junction held 9 bases outside the gene matches. Germline CDR1 SGHAT, CDR2 FQDESV (reference sequence).

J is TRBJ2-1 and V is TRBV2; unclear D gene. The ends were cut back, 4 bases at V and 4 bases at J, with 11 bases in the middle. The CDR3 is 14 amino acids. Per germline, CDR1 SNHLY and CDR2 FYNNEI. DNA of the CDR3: TGTGCCAGCAGTGCCTACAATCCTTACAATGAGCAGTTCTTC. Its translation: CASSAYNPYNEQFF.

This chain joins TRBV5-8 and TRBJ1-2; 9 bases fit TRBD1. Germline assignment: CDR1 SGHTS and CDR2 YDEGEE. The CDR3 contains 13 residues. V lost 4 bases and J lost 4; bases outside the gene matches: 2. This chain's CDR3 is CASSRDRVYGYTF. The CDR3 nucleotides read TGTGCCAGCAGCCGGGACAGGGTCTATGGCTACACCTTC.

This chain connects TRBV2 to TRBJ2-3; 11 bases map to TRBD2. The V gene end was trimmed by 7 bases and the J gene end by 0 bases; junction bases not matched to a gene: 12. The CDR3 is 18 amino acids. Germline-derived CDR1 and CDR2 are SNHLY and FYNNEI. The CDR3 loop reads CASKLWLAGGTSTDTQYF. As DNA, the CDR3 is TGTGCCAGCAAGCTTTGGCTAGCGGGGGGTACTAGCACAGATACGCAGTATTTT.

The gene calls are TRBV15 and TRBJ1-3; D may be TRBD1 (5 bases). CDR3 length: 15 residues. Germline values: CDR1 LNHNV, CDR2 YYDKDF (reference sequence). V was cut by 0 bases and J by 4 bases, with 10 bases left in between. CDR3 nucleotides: TGTGCCACCAGCAGAGAGGGGGAAGTCGGAAACACCATATATTTT. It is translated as CATSREGEVGNTIYF.

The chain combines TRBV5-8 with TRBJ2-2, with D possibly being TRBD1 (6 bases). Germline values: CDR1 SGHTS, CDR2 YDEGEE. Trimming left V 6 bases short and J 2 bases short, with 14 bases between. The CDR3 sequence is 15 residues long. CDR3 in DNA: TGTGCCAGCACAAACCAGGGGATTAACACCGGGGAGCTGTTTTTT. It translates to CASTNQGINTGELFF.

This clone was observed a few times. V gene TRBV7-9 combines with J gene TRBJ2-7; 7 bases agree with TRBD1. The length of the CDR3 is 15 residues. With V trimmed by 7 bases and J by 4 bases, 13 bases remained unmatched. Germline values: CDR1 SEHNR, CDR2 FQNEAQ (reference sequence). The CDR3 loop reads CASTELPSQGYEQYF. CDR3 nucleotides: TGTGCCAGCACCGAACTCCCCTCACAGGGGTACGAGCAGTACTTC. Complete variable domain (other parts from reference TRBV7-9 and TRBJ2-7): DTGVSQNPRHKITKRGQNVTFRCDPISEHNRLYWYRQTLGQGPEFLTYFQNEAQLEKSRLLSDRFSAERPKGSFSTLEIQRTEQGDSAMYLCASTELPSQGYEQYFGPGTRLTVT.

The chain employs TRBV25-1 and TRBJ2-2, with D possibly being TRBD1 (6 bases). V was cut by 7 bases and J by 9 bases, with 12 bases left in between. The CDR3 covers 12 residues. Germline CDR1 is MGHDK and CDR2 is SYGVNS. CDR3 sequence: CASNRDSRELFF. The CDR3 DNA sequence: TGTGCCAGCAACAGGGATTCCCGGGAGCTGTTTTTT.

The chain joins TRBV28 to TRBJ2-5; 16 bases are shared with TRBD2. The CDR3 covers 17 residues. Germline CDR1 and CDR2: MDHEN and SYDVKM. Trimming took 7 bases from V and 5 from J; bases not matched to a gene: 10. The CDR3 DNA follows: TGTGCCAGCACCGTCCCGGGACTAGCGGGGGGGCGCGAGACCCAGTACTTC. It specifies CASTVPGLAGGRETQYF. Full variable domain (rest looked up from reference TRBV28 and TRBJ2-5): DVKVTQSSRYLVKRTGEKVFLECVQDMDHENMFWYRQDPGLGLRLIYFSYDVKMKEKGDIPEGYSVSREKKERFSLILESASTNQTSMYLCASTVPGLAGGRETQYFGPGTRLLVL.

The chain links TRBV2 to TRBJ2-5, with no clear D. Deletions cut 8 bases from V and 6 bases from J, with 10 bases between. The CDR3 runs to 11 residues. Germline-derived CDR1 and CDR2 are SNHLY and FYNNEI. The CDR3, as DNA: TGTGCCAGCTCCGATATCCAGACCCAGTACTTC. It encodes CASSDIQTQYF. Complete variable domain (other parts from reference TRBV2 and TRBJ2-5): EPEVTQTPSHQVTQMGQEVILRCVPISNHLYFYWYRQILGQKVEFLVSFYNNEISEKSEIFDDQFSVERPDGSNFTLKIRSTKLEDSAMYFCASSDIQTQYFGPGTRLLVL.

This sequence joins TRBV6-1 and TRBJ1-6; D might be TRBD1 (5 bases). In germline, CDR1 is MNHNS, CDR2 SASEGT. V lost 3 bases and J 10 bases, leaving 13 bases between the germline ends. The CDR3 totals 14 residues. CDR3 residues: CASSERLGVSPLHF. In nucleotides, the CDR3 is TGTGCCAGCAGTGAGAGGTTAGGGGTCTCACCCCTCCACTTT.

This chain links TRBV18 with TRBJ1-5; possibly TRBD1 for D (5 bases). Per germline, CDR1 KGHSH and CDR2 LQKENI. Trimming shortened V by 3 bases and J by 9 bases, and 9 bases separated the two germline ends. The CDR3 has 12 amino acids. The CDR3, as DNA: TGTGCCAGCTCACCGGCAGGGACGCCCCAGCATTTT. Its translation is CASSPAGTPQHF.

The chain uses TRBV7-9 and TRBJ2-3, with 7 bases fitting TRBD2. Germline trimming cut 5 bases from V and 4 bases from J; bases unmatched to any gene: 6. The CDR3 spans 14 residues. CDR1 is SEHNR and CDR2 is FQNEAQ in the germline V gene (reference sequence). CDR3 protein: CASSSYREADTQYF. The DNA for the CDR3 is TGTGCCAGCAGCAGTTACCGGGAGGCAGATACGCAGTATTTT.

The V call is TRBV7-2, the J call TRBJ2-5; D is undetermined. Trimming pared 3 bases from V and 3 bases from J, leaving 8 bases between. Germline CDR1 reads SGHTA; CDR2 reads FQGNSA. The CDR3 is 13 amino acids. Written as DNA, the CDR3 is TGTGCCAGCAGCTTGGACGGTGAAGAGACCCAGTACTTC. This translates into CASSLDGEETQYF.

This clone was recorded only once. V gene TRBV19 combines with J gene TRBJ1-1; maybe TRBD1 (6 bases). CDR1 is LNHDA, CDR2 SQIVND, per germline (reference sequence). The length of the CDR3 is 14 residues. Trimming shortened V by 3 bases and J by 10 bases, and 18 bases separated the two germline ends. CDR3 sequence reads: CASSMEGSTGRAFF. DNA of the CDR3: TGTGCCAGTAGTATGGAAGGGTCGACAGGCAGAGCTTTCTTT.